The clone carrying this T cell receptor (beta chain) appeared once. Its antigen is undetermined. Clones were read by immunoSEQ multiplex PCR, and TCRdb kept only the in-frame ones, dropping some. The sample lists over 110,000 clones, 70% to 90% occurring once. The donors were part of the 120-subject validation cohort, which stood apart from the roughly 670-subject first cohort. V lost 1 base and J lost 8, with 12 bases in between. From germline, CDR1 is LGHNA and CDR2 YNFKEQ. The CDR3 is made up of 14 amino acids. These data are taken from a study of cytomegalovirus exposure and HLA in healthy donors. Study-wide background: In a later analysis, it was reported that the 120 validation repertoires had been produced on the same platform as the 550 to 850 repertoires belonging to the first cohort. Notes on the study in general: The authors enumerated around 150 TCR beta chains as linked to cytomegalovirus. Within the approximately 130 validation repertoires, first-cohort TCR clusters tended to co-occur, according to a later analysis.

Sequences were obtained from PBMCs. The chain carries TRBV4-2 and TRBJ1-3; D is unclear. The clonotype originates from a man younger than 35 in good health and CMV-seropositive. CDR3 DNA sequence: TGTGCCAGCAGCCAAGGGGCCAAGCTGGACACCATATATTTT. Amino acid sequence: CASSQGAKLDTIYF.